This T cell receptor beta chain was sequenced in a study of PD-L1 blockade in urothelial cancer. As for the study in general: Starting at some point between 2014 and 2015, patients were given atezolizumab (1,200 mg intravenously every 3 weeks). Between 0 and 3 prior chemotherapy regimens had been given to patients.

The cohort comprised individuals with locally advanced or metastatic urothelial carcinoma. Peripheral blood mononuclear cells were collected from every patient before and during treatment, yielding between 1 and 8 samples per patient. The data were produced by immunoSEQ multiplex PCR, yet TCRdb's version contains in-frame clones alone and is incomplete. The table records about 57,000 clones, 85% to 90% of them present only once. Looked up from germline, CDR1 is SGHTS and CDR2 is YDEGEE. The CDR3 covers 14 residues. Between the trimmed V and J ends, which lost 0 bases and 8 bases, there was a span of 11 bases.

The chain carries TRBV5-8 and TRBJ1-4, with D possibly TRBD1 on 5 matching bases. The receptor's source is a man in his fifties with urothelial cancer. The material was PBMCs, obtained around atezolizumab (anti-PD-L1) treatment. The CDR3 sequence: CASSLDLGREKLFF. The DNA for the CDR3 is TGTGCCAGCAGCTTGGATCTGGGGCGGGAAAAACTGTTTTTT.